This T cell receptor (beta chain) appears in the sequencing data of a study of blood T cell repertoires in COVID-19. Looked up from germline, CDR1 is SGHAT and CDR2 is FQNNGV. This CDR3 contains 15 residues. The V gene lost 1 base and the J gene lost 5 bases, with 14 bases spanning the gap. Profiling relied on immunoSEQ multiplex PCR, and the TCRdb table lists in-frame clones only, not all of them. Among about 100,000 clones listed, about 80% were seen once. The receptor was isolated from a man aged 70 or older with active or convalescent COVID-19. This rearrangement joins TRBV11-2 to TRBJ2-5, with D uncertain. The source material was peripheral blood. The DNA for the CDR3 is TGTGCCAGCAGCTTAGTTACAGTCCCCCGGGAGACCCAGTACTTC. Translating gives CASSLVTVPRETQYF. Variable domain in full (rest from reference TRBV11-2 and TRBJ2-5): EAGVAQSPRYKIIEKRQSVAFWCNPISGHATLYWYQQILGQGPKLLIQFQNNGVVDDSQLPKDRFSAERLKGVDSTLKIQPAKLEDSAVYLCASSLVTVPRETQYFGPGTRLLVL.